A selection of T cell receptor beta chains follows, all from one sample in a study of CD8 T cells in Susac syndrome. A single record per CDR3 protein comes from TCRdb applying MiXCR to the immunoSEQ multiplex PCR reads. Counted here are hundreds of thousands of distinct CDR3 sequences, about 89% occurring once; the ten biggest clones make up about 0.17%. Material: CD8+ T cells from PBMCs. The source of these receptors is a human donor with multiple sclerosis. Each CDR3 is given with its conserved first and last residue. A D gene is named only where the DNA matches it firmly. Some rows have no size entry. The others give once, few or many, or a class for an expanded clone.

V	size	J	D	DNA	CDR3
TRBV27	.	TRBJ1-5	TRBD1	TGTGCCAGCGGTAACAGGGGATCAAATCAGCCCCAGCATTTT	CASGNRGSNQPQHF
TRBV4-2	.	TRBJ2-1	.	TGTGCCAGCAGCCAAGATAGCATAGCGCAGTTCTTC	CASSQDSIAQFF
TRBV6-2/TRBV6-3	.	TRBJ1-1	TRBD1	TGTGCCAGCAGTTACTTCGGACAGGGTCTGAACACTGAAGCTTTCTTT	CASSYFGQGLNTEAFF
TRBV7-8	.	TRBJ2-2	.	TGTGCCAGCAGCCTCTACACGCAGGGTATGAGGACCGGGGAGCTGTTTTTT	CASSLYTQGMRTGELFF
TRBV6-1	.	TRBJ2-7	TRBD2	TGTGCCAGCAGCCCAGCGGGGGACTCCTACGAGCAGTACTTC	CASSPAGDSYEQYF
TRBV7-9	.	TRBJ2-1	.	TGTGCCAGCAGCACCGCTTCCGAGCAGTTCTTC	CASSTASEQFF
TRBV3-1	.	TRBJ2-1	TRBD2	TGTGCCAGCAGCCAGATGGCGGGGGGCCCCAACAATGAGCAGTTCTTC	CASSQMAGGPNNEQFF
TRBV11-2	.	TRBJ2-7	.	TGTGCCAGCAGCTTAGTGGGTACAGTCTACGAGCAGTACTTC	CASSLVGTVYEQYF
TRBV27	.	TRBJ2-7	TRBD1	TGTGCCAGCGGAACCTTTAAGGGGGCAGACTACGAGCAGTACTTC	CASGTFKGADYEQYF
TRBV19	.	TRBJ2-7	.	.	CASTSGTRGIHEQYF
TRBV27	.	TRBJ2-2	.	TGTGCCAGCAGTTTATCGGTCTTCGCGGGCGCGAACACCGGGGAGCTGTTTTTT	CASSLSVFAGANTGELFF
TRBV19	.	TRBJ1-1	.	TGTGCCAGTAGTTTTACGGCAGCCATGAACACTGAAGCTTTCTTT	CASSFTAAMNTEAFF
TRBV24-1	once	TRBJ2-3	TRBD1	TGTGCCACCAGTGATACCACCCTGGACAGGGTAGTTATTACAGATACGCAGTATTTT	CATSDTTLDRVVITDTQYF
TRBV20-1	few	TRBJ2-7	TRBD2	TGCAGTTATACTAGCGGGGACAACTCCTACGAGCAGTACTTC	CSYTSGDNSYEQYF
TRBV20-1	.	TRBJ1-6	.	TGCAGTGATGGGGCCCTCCACTTT	CSDGALHF
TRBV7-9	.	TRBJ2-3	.	TGTGCCAGCAGCGCGGCCTTGGGTGGACGTAGTGATACGCAGTATTTT	CASSAALGGRSDTQYF
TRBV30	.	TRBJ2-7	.	TGTGCCAGGGTGAGGACGGTCTACGAGCAGTACTTC	CARVRTVYEQYF
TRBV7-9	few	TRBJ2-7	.	TGTGCCAGCAGCTTATGGACACACTACGAGCAGTACTTC	CASSLWTHYEQYF
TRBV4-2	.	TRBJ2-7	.	TGTGCCAGCAGCCAAGAAGGAACAGGGCAGTACTTC	CASSQEGTGQYF
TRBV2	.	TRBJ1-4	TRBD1	TGTGCCAGCAGCCCTGGGACAGGGGGCGGTGAAAAACTGTTTTTT	CASSPGTGGGEKLFF
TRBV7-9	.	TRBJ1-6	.	TGTGCCAGCAGGGTCTTGGGGTCACCCCTCCACTTT	CASRVLGSPLHF
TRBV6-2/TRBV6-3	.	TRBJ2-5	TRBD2	TGTGCCAGCAGCCCAGGACTAGCGGGAGACGTGGAGACCCAGTACTTC	CASSPGLAGDVETQYF
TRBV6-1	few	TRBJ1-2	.	TGTGCCAGCACCTCCGGTGCTAACTATGGCTACACCTTC	CASTSGANYGYTF
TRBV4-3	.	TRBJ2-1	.	TGCGCCAGCAGCCACGGGACCTCCTACAATGAGCAGTTCTTC	CASSHGTSYNEQFF
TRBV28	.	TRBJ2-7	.	TGTGCCAGCAGCCTACGCGGGGAGATGGCTTACGAGCAGTACTTC	CASSLRGEMAYEQYF
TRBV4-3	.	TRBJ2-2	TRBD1	TGCGCCAGCAGCCAAGATCTGGGGACAGGACTCACCGGGGAGCTGTTTTTT	CASSQDLGTGLTGELFF
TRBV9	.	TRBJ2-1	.	TGTGCCAGCAGCGCCTACAGCTCAGGGATCTACAATGAGCAGTTCTTC	CASSAYSSGIYNEQFF
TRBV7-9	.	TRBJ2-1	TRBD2	TGTGCCAGCAGCCACGCACCGGGACTAGCGGGGACCTACAATGAGCAGTTCTTC	CASSHAPGLAGTYNEQFF
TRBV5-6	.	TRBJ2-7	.	TGTGCCAGCAGCTTGGGAACCAGGGGTCTTAACGACGAGCAGTACTTC	CASSLGTRGLNDEQYF
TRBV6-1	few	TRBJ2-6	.	TGTGCCAGCAGCCACCCTAGACAGGCTGGGGCCAACGTCCTGACTTTC	CASSHPRQAGANVLTF
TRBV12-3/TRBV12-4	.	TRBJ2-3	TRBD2	TGTGCCAGCAGCTCGGGCACGGGACTAGCGGACTACACAGATACGCAGTATTTT	CASSSGTGLADYTDTQYF
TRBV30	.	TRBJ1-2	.	TGTGCCTATCTCGCGCCCAGCTATGATGGCTACACCTTC	CAYLAPSYDGYTF
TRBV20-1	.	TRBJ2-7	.	TGCAGTGCTAGGGCAGCTCTAGGGGGGGACGAGCAGTACTTC	CSARAALGGDEQYF
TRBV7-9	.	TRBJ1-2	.	TGTGCCAGCAGCCAAGGGTACGATGGCTACACCTTC	CASSQGYDGYTF
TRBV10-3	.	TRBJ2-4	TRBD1	TGTGCCATCAGTGAGCCAAGCGGGGACAGGGGCGGCAACATTCAGTACTTC	CAISEPSGDRGGNIQYF
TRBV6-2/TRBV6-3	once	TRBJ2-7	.	TGTGCCAGCAGCCAACTAGTTGGGACACTATACGAGCAGTACTTC	CASSQLVGTLYEQYF
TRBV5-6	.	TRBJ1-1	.	TGTGCCAGCAGCTCCGGGCAGGGCTCGAACACTGAAGCTTTCTTT	CASSSGQGSNTEAFF
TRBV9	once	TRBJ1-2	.	TGTGCCAGCAGCGTAGCACCCCTTGGGGGTAACTATGGCTACACCTTC	CASSVAPLGGNYGYTF
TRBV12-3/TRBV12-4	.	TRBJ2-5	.	TGTGCCAGCAGGTCGTTGTTGTATGCGCAAGAGACCCAGTACTTC	CASRSLLYAQETQYF
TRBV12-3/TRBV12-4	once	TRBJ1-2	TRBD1	TGTGCCAGCAGTGTAACCCCCAATGACAGGGGGACGAATGGCTACACCTTC	CASSVTPNDRGTNGYTF
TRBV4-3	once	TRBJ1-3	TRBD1	TGCGCCAGCAGCCAAGAGTGGACAGGGTCTGGAAACACCATATATTTT	CASSQEWTGSGNTIYF
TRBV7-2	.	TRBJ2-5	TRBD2	TGTGCCAGCAGCCCCGGACTAGAGCTGACCCAGTACTTC	CASSPGLELTQYF
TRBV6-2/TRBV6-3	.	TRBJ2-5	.	TGTGCCAGCAGCTTACTAGAACAAGAGACCCAGTACTTC	CASSLLEQETQYF
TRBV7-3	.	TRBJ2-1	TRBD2	TGTGCCAGCAGCTTACTGCTAGCGGGTGACACACCATACAATGAGCAGTTCTTC	CASSLLLAGDTPYNEQFF
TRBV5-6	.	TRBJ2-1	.	TGTGCCAGCAGCTTCACGACGGCCTACAATGAGCAGTTCTTC	CASSFTTAYNEQFF
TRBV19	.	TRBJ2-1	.	TGTGCCAGTAACGAAGGTCTGTGGAATGAGCAGTTCTTC	CASNEGLWNEQFF
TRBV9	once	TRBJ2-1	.	TGTGCCAGCGGGAGTAGCAGCTCCTACAATGAGCAGTTCTTC	CASGSSSSYNEQFF
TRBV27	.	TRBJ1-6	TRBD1	TGTGCCAGCAGTTTATCCAGGGGGAATTCACCCCTCCACTTT	CASSLSRGNSPLHF
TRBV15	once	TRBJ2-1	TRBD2	TGTGCCACCAGCCCGCAACTAGCGGGGGGTTACAATGAGCAGTTCTTC	CATSPQLAGGYNEQFF
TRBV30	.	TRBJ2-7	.	TGTGCCTGGAATAGCGGAATGGAGCAGTACTTC	CAWNSGMEQYF